The 8 T cell receptor beta chains below all came from one sample that was sequenced in a study of a mutant IDH1 vaccine in newly diagnosed glioma. TCRdb's table, derived via immunoSEQ multiplex PCR, lists solely in-frame clones and lacks some. The top ten clones hold 2% to 2.5% of a sample with approximately 81,000 clones, almost 85% of them seen once. These receptors have no known antigen. Time point described: week 23, last vaccination. The content of each vaccine dose was 300 ug of mutant IDH1 20-mer peptide, and topical imiquimod accompanied it. The starting material was PBMCs, obtained from a glioma patient whose treatment included an IDH1 peptide vaccine. The receptors derive from a young man with glioma. Some clones in this sample may be carry-over from other donors' samples.

This clone was recorded only once. V gene TRBV19 combines with J gene TRBJ2-7; D could derive from TRBD1 or TRBD2 (5 bases each). Trimming stripped 6 bases from V and 0 bases from J, with 15 bases between. Germline CDR1 LNHDA, CDR2 SQIVND (reference sequence). CDR3 length equals 15 residues. The CDR3 protein is CASRARDLSSYEQYF. As DNA, the CDR3 is TGTGCCAGTAGAGCTCGGGACCTGAGCTCCTACGAGCAGTACTTC.

The V gene is TRBV20-1, the J gene TRBJ2-1; the D gene could be TRBD1 or TRBD2 (5 bases each). Trimming took off 5 bases at V and 7 bases at J, with 9 bases between the two ends. CDR1 and CDR2 from the germline V gene are DFQATT and SNEGSKA (reference sequence). CDR3 length equals 11 residues. For the CDR3, the DNA is TGCAGTGCTGAGTGGGGGAATGAGCAGTTCTTC. Its protein product is CSAEWGNEQFF.

The V and J genes are TRBV30 and TRBJ1-1; 8 positions match TRBD1. This CDR3 comprises 14 residues. The germline CDR1 and CDR2 sequences are GTSNPN and SVGIG (reference sequence). J gave up 0 bases and V 4 bases, and 4 bases lay outside the gene matches. This CDR3 is CAWKQGGVNTEAFF. The CDR3 DNA reads as TGTGCCTGGAAACAGGGGGGGGTGAACACTGAAGCTTTCTTT.

The genes are TRBV2 and TRBJ1-3; D remains unclear. V was cut by 6 bases and J by 1 base, with 7 bases left in between. Germline V gene lookup returns CDR1 SNHLY and CDR2 FYNNEI. The CDR3 sequence is 13 residues long. The CDR3 coding sequence is TGTGCCAGCAGAGTAAATTCTGGAAACACCATATATTTT. Protein sequence: CASRVNSGNTIYF.

This clone was recorded a few times. This chain joins TRBV10-3 and TRBJ2-7, with a tentative D call TRBD1 (6 bases). The CDR3 covers 14 residues. Germline values: CDR1 ENHRY, CDR2 SYGVKD. V was pared by 2 bases and J by 2 bases, with 10 bases between. Here the CDR3 DNA reads TGTGCCATCAGTGAGAGACAGGAGGCCTACGAGCAGTACTTC. Its translation is CAISERQEAYEQYF.

V is TRBV30 and J is TRBJ2-1, with TRBD2 identical over 11 bases. The germline gives CDR1 GTSNPN, CDR2 SVGIG (reference sequence). The CDR3 extends over 13 amino acids. V lost 3 bases, J lost 5 bases, and 0 bases stayed unmatched. Written as DNA, the CDR3 is TGTGCCTGGAGACTAGCGGGAGACAATGAGCAGTTCTTC. It codes for CAWRLAGDNEQFF.

The rearrangement joins TRBV28 to TRBJ1-6; possibly TRBD1 for D (5 bases). V was trimmed by 2 bases and J by 6 bases, leaving 8 bases between them. The CDR3 loop spans 14 amino acids. Germline V lookup: CDR1 MDHEN, CDR2 SYDVKM. CDR3 DNA: TGTGCCAGCAGTTTAAGACAGATTAATTCACCCCTCCACTTT. This gives the protein CASSLRQINSPLHF.

The chain carries TRBV28 and TRBJ2-1; D unclear. Germline CDR1 reads MDHEN; CDR2 reads SYDVKM. The CDR3 totals 17 residues. Trimming took off 2 bases at V and 2 bases at J, with 16 bases between the two ends. The chain's CDR3 is CASSLGLALRTYNEQFF. CDR3 DNA: TGTGCCAGCAGTTTAGGTTTGGCGTTACGAACCTACAATGAGCAGTTCTTC.